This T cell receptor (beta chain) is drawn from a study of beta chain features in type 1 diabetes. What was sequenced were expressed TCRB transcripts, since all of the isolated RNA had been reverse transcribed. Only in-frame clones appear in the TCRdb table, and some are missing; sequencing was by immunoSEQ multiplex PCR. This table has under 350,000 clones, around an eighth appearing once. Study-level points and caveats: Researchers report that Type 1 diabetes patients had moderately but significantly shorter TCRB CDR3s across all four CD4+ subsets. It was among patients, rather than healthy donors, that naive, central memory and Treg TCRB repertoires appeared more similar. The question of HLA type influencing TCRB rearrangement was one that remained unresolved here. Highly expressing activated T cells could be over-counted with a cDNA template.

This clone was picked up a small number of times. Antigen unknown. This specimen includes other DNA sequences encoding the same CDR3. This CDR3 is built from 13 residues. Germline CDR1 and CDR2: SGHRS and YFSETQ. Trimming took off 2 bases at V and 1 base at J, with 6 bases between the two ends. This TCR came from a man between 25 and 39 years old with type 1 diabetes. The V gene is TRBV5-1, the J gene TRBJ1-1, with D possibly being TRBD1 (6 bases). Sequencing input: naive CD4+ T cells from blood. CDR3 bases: TGCGCCAGCAGCTTACAGGGGAACACTGAAGCTTTCTTT. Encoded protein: CASSLQGNTEAFF.